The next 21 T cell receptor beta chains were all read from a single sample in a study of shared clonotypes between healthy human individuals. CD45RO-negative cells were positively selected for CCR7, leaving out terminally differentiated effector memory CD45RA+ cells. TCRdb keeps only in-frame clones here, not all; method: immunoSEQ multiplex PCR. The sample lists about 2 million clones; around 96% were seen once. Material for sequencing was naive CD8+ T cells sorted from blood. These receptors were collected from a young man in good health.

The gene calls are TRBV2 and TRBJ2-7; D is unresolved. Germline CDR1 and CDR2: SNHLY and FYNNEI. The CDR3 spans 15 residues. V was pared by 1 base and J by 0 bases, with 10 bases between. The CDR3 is CASSEGPPSSYEQYF. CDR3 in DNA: TGTGCCAGCAGTGAAGGGCCACCGAGCTCCTACGAGCAGTACTTC.

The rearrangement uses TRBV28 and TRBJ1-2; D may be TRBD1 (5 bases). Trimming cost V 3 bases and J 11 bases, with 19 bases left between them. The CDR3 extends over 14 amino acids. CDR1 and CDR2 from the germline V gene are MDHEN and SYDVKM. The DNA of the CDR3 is TGTGCCAGCAGTTTGTCTCAGGGTGTGGTTGGGTACACCTTC. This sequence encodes CASSLSQGVVGYTF.

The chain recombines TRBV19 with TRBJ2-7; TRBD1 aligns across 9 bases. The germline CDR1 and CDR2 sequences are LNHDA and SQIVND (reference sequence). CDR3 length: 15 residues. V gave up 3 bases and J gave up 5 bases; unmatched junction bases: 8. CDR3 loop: CASSIGTGISNEQYF. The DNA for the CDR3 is TGTGCCAGTAGTATTGGGACAGGGATAAGCAACGAGCAGTACTTC.

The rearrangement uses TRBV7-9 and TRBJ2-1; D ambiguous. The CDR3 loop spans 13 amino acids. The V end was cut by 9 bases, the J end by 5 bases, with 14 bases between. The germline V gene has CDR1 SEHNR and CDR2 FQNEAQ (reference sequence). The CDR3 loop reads CASEHNLDNEQFF. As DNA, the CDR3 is TGTGCCAGTGAGCATAACCTTGACAATGAGCAGTTCTTC. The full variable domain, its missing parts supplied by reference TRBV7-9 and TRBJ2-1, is DTGVSQNPRHKITKRGQNVTFRCDPISEHNRLYWYRQTLGQGPEFLTYFQNEAQLEKSRLLSDRFSAERPKGSFSTLEIQRTEQGDSAMYLCASEHNLDNEQFFGPGTRLTVL.

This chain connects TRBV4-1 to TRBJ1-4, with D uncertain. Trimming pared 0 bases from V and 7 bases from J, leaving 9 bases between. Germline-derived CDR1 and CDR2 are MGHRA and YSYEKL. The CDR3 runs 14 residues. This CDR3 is CASSQEGGSEKLFF. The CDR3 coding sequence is TGCGCCAGCAGCCAAGAAGGTGGCTCTGAAAAACTGTTTTTT.

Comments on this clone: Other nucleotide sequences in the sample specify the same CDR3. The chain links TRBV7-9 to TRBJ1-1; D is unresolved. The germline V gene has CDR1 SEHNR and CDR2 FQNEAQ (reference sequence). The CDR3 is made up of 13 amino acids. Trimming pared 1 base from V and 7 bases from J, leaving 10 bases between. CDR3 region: CASSLGGIGEAFF. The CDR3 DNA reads TGTGCCAGCAGCTTAGGAGGGATCGGTGAAGCTTTCTTT.

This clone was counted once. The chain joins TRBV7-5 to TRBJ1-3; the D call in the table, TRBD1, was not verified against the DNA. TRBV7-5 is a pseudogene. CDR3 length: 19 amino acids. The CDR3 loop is CARSPRRTGSICLGNTIYF. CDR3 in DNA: TGTGCCAGAAGCCCCCGTCGGACAGGGTCTATATGTTTGGGAAACACCATATATTTT.

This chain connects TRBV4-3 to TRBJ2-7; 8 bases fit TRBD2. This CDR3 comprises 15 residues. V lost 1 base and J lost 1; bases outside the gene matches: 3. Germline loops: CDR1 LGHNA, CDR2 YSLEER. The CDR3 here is CASSQGLAPSYEQYF. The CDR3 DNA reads TGCGCCAGCAGCCAAGGACTAGCGCCGTCCTACGAGCAGTACTTC.

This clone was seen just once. The CDR3, as DNA: TGTGCCAGCAGCCTTCGACTAGCGGGCCCTAGGTCCTACGAGCAGTACTTC. This encodes CASSLRLAGPRSYEQYF. The chain carries TRBV5-6 and TRBJ2-7; TRBD2 aligns across 10 bases. CDR3 length: 17 amino acids. J lost 1 base, V lost 4 bases, and 11 bases had no gene match. CDR1 and CDR2 from the germline V gene are SGHDT and YYEEEE.

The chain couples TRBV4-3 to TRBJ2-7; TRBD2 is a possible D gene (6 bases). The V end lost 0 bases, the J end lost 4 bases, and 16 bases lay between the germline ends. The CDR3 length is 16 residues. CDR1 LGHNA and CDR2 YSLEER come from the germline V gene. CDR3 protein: CASSQDPASESYEQYF. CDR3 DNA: TGCGCCAGCAGCCAAGATCCGGCTAGCGAGAGTTACGAGCAGTACTTC.

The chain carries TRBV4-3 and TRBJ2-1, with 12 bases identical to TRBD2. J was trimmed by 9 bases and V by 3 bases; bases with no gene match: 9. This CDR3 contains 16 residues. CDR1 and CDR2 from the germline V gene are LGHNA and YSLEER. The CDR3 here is CASSQELLAGGSEQFF. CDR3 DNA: TGCGCCAGCAGCCAGGAACTACTAGCGGGAGGTTCTGAGCAGTTCTTC.

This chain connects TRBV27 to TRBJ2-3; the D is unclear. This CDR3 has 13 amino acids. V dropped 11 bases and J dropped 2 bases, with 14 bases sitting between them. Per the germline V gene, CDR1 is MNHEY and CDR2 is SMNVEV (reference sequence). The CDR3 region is CAASTVYTDTQYF. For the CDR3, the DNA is TGTGCCGCCTCAACGGTTTACACAGATACGCAGTATTTT.

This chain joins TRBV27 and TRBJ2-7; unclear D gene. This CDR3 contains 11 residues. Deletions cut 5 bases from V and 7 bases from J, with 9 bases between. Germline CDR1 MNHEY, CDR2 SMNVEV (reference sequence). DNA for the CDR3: TGTGCCAGCAGTACCATGGGGGAGCAGTACTTC. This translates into CASSTMGEQYF.

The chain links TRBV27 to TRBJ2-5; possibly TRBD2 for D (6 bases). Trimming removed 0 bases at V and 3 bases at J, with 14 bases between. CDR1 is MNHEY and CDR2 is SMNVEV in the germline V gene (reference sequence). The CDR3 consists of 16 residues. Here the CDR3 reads CASSLSEAGGEETQYF. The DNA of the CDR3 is TGTGCCAGCAGTTTATCGGAGGCTGGAGGGGAAGAGACCCAGTACTTC.

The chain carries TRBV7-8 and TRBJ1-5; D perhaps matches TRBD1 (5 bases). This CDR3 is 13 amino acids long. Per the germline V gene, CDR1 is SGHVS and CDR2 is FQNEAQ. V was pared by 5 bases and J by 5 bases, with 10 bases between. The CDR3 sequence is CASSDGGDQPQHF. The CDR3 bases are TGTGCCAGCAGCGACGGGGGAGATCAGCCCCAGCATTTT.

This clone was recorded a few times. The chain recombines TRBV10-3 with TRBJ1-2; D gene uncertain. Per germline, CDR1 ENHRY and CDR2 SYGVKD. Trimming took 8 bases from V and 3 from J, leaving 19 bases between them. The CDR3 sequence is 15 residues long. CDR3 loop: CAIGAGHIGDYGYTF. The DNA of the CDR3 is TGTGCCATCGGCGCGGGCCACATAGGAGACTATGGCTACACCTTC.

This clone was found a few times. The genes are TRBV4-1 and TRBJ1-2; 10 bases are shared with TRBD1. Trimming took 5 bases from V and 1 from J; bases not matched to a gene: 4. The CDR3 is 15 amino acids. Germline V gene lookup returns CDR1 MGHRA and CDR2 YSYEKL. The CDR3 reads CASSGGQGHNYGYTF. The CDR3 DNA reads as TGCGCCAGCAGCGGGGGACAGGGGCATAACTATGGCTACACCTTC.

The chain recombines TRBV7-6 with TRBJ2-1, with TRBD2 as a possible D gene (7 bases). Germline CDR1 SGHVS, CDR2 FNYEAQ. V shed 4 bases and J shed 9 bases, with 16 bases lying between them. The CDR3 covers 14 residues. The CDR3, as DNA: TGTGCCAGCAGCTCCCCCTCGGGGGGCACTGAGCAGTTCTTC. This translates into CASSSPSGGTEQFF. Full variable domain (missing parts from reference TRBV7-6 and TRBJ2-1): GAGVSQSPRYKVTKRGQDVALRCDPISGHVSLYWYRQALGQGPEFLTYFNYEAQQDKSGLPNDRFSAERPEGSISTLTIQRTEQRDSAMYRCASSSPSGGTEQFFGPGTRLTVL.

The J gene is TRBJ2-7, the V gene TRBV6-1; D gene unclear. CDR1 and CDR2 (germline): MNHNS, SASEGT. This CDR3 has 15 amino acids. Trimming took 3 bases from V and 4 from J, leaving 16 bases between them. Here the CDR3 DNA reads TGTGCCAGCAGTGATTCCCATCCTCCAGAGTACGAGCAGTACTTC. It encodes CASSDSHPPEYEQYF.

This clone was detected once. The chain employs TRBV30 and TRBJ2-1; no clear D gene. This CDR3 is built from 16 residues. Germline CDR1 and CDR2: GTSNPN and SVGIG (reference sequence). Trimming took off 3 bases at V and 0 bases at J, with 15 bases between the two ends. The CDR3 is CAWSLRRVGSYNEQFF. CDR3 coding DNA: TGTGCCTGGAGCCTTCGAAGGGTTGGCTCCTACAATGAGCAGTTCTTC. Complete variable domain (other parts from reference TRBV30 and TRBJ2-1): SQTIHQWPATLVQPVGSPLSLECTVEGTSNPNLYWYRQAAGRGLQLLFYSVGIGQISSEVPQNLSASRPQDRQFILSSKKLLLSDSGFYLCAWSLRRVGSYNEQFFGPGTRLTVL.

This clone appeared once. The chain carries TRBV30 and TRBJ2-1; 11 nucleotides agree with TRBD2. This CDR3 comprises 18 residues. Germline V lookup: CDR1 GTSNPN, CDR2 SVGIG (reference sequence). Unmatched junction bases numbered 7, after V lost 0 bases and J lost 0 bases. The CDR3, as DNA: TGTGCCTGGAGTGTAGTAGCGGGAGGGGGCATCTCCTACAATGAGCAGTTCTTC. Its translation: CAWSVVAGGGISYNEQFF.